These 18 T cell receptor beta chains were all obtained from the same sample, sequenced in a study of T cells in Graves' hyperthyroidism and ophthalmopathy. RNA transcripts gave rise to amplified TCR beta CDR3 regions. First-round RT-PCR of the TCR CDR3 relied on the HTBI primer set. MiXCR, run by TCRdb on the multiplex PCR reads, gives a single entry per CDR3 protein. The sample holds about 600,000 distinct CDR3 sequences; more than 12% are singletons and the top ten take roughly an eighth. Material for sequencing was blood. The origin of the receptors is a woman aged 50 to 60 with Graves' ophthalmopathy.

This clonotype was observed many times. CDR3 sequence (DNA): TGTGCCAGCAGCTTAGCAGGGGGCGTATTCAACGAGCAGTACTTC. It is translated as CASSLAGGVFNEQYF. The chain combines TRBV7-2 with TRBJ2-7; 7 nucleotides match TRBD1. The trim removed 0 bases at V and 5 bases at J, leaving 7 bases unmatched. This CDR3 has 15 amino acids. CDR1 is SGHTA and CDR2 is FQGNSA in the germline V gene.

This sequence joins TRBV6-1 and TRBJ2-3; tentative D call: TRBD1 (5 bases). The CDR3 spans 14 residues. V was clipped by 2 bases and J by 6 bases, with 12 bases between them. Germline V gene lookup returns CDR1 MNHNS and CDR2 SASEGT. The CDR3 DNA reads as TGTGCCAGCAGTGAAAGGGGCGGTATGGATACGCAGTATTTT. The encoded protein is CASSERGGMDTQYF.

Comments on this clonotype: At one boundary the junction diverges from the germline segment, which might be a read error. V gene TRBV7-2 combines with J gene TRBJ1-4, with D possibly matching TRBD1 (6 bases). There are 14 residues in the CDR3. Germline CDR1 SGHTA, CDR2 FQGNSA. In DNA form, the CDR3 reads TGTGCCAACAGCCCCGGGACAACAGATGAAAAACTGTTTTTT. Translated: CANSPGTTDEKLFF.

There are many counts of this clonotype. The rearrangement uses TRBV7-2 and TRBJ1-3; D call uncertain. Looked up from germline, CDR1 is SGHTA and CDR2 is FQGNSA. V lost 1 base to trimming and J lost 5 bases, with 9 bases between them. CDR3 length: 14 amino acids. The CDR3 DNA reads as TGTGCCAGCAGCTTAGGAGGCAGAAGAAACACCATATATTTT. Protein product: CASSLGGRRNTIYF.

This clonotype was seen a few times. V gene TRBV6-1 combines with J gene TRBJ2-7, with 9 positions matching TRBD1. The CDR3 length is 16 residues. Per germline, CDR1 MNHNS and CDR2 SASEGT. V dropped 6 bases and J dropped 3; count of bases not matched to a gene: 12. Here the CDR3 DNA reads TGTGCCAGCAGACCCGAAACAGGGGGCATTCGCTACGAGCAGTACTTC. It yields the protein CASRPETGGIRYEQYF.

The V and J genes are TRBV4-2 and TRBJ2-7, with 7 bases identical to TRBD1. The CDR3 is made up of 16 amino acids. Germline-derived CDR1 and CDR2 are LGHNA and YNFKEQ. J lost 9 bases, V lost 3 bases, and 17 bases had no gene match. The CDR3 loop reads CASSQVNLVEGARQYF. CDR3 DNA sequence: TGTGCCAGCAGCCAGGTGAATCTCGTAGAGGGGGCGCGGCAGTACTTC.

This CDR3 reads CASSRTEHSGANVLTF. In DNA form, the CDR3 reads TGTGCCAGCAGCAGGACAGAGCACTCTGGGGCCAACGTCCTGACTTTC. The V call is TRBV5-4, the J call TRBJ2-6; possible D gene TRBD1, 6 bases. The CDR3 contains 16 residues. V lost 4 bases to trimming and J lost 0 bases, with 11 bases between them. From germline, CDR1 is SGHNT and CDR2 YYREEE (reference sequence).

The chain uses TRBV5-6 and TRBJ2-2, with TRBD2 matching 12 bases. The CDR3 totals 16 residues. Germline loops: CDR1 SGHDT, CDR2 YYEEEE. V lost 5 bases to trimming and J lost 6 bases; unmatched junction nucleotides: 8. The CDR3 DNA follows: TGTGCCAGCAGGGAAGGACTAGCGGGATTCGCCGGGGAGCTGTTTTTT. This gives the protein CASREGLAGFAGELFF.

This clonotype was seen a handful of times. CDR3 in DNA: TGTGCCAGCAGAACTAGTGTATCGTACGAGCAGTACTTC. It specifies CASRTSVSYEQYF. The chain couples TRBV28 to TRBJ2-7; maybe TRBD2 (5 bases). The CDR3 extends over 13 amino acids. Between the trimmed V and J ends, which lost 6 bases and 4 bases, there was a span of 13 bases. The germline gives CDR1 MDHEN, CDR2 SYDVKM.

Worth noting for this clonotype: Just one base apart from a much larger clone, this may be a read error. The chain recombines TRBV12-3 or TRBV12-4 with TRBJ2-1; a weak D match, TRBD2 (6 bases). There are 14 residues in the CDR3. Trimming shortened V by 5 bases and J by 6 bases, and 14 bases separated the two germline ends. This CDR3 reads CASSKRVVGNEQFF. The CDR3 DNA follows: TGTGCCAGCAGTAAGCGGGTGGTAGGCAATGAGCAGTTCTTC.

This clonotype has only a few counts. V gene TRBV27 combines with J gene TRBJ2-1; D gene ambiguous. The V gene lost 4 bases and the J gene lost 0 bases, with 7 bases spanning the gap. Germline lookup yields CDR1 MNHEY and CDR2 SMNVEV (reference sequence). The CDR3 consists of 14 residues. Here the CDR3 reads CASSYQDSYNEQFF. The DNA for the CDR3 is TGTGCCAGCAGTTACCAGGACTCCTACAATGAGCAGTTCTTC.

The chain carries TRBV9 and TRBJ1-2; tentative D call: TRBD1 (5 bases). V lost 6 bases and J 0 bases, leaving 12 bases between the germline ends. The length of the CDR3 is 14 residues. Germline CDR1 and CDR2: SGDLS and YYNGEE. CDR3 coding DNA: TGTGCCAGCACCACGGACACGGCTAACTATGGCTACACCTTC. Translating gives CASTTDTANYGYTF. Looking up the rest from reference TRBV9 and TRBJ1-2 gives the full variable domain: DSGVTQTPKHLITATGQRVTLRCSPRSGDLSVYWYQQSLDQGLQFLIQYYNGEERAKGNILERFSAQQFPDLHSELNLSSLELGDSALYFCASTTDTANYGYTFGSGTRLTVV.

This clonotype was seen many times. The V and J genes are TRBV28 and TRBJ1-2; no reliable D call. V shed 2 bases and J shed 4 bases, with 20 bases lying between them. Per the germline V gene, CDR1 is MDHEN and CDR2 is SYDVKM. This CDR3 has 17 residues. The CDR3 spells CASSLRRGSIWGYGYTF. The CDR3 DNA follows: TGTGCCAGCAGTTTAAGGAGAGGGTCAATATGGGGCTATGGCTACACCTTC.

This clonotype occurred many times. This chain links TRBV3-1 with TRBJ1-2, with 9 bases lining up with TRBD1. The CDR3 is 14 amino acids. CDR1 and CDR2 from the germline V gene are LGHDT and YNNKEL (reference sequence). The trim removed 4 bases at V and 3 bases at J, leaving 3 bases unmatched. This CDR3 reads CASSLRDRDYGYTF. The DNA for the CDR3 is TGTGCCAGCAGCCTCCGGGACAGGGACTATGGCTACACCTTC.

This clonotype was observed at least ten times. This chain uses TRBV20-1 with TRBJ2-1, with 9 bases aligning to TRBD2. V shed 3 bases, J shed 4 bases, and the junction held 7 bases outside the gene matches. Germline CDR1 and CDR2: DFQATT and SNEGSKA (reference sequence). The CDR3 runs to 15 residues. CDR3 bases: TGCAGTGCTAGTGGCCTAGGACTAGCGTACAATGAGCAGTTCTTC. It encodes CSASGLGLAYNEQFF.

The chain uses TRBV24-1 and TRBJ2-1; D possibly corresponds to TRBD2 (5 bases). Germline CDR1 reads KGHDR; CDR2 reads SFDVKD. Trimming removed 4 bases at V and 7 bases at J, with 16 bases between. This CDR3 spans 15 amino acids. CDR3 amino acids: CATSDNIPGSNEQFF. The DNA for the CDR3 is TGTGCCACCAGTGACAACATCCCGGGAAGTAATGAGCAGTTCTTC.

This clonotype was found many times. This chain joins TRBV2 and TRBJ2-3; 13 positions match TRBD2. From germline, CDR1 is SNHLY and CDR2 FYNNEI. The CDR3 contains 16 residues. The V and J ends lost 7 bases and 5 bases, in that order; junction bases with no gene match: 9. CDR3 bases: TGTGCCAGCATGTATGGACTAGCGGGAGAGGGAGATACGCAGTATTTT. This translates into CASMYGLAGEGDTQYF. Together with reference TRBV2 and TRBJ2-3, the CDR3 gives the full variable domain: EPEVTQTPSHQVTQMGQEVILRCVPISNHLYFYWYRQILGQKVEFLVSFYNNEISEKSEIFDDQFSVERPDGSNFTLKIRSTKLEDSAMYFCASMYGLAGEGDTQYFGPGTRLTVL.

This clonotype was picked up many times. J is TRBJ1-2 and V is TRBV7-3, with 9 bases identical to TRBD1. Germline CDR1 SGHTA, CDR2 FQGTGA. Trimming cost V 5 bases and J 2 bases; bases outside gene matches: 6. This CDR3 region has 15 residues. CDR3 bases: TGTGCCAGCAGCCCAGACAGGGGGACAAACTATGGCTACACCTTC. Protein product: CASSPDRGTNYGYTF.